The next 8 T cell receptor beta chains were all read from a single sample in a study of T cell changes during pregnancy in multiple sclerosis. The table came from immunoSEQ multiplex PCR; TCRdb's copy has only in-frame clones and leaves some out. The sample holds 30,000 to 35,000 clones, around 90% seen once. Here the sequenced sample was CD4+ T cells from peripheral blood mononuclear cells, taken in the second trimester of pregnancy. These receptor sequences come from a female donor in good health, enrolled as a control in a pregnancy study.

The rearrangement links TRBV7-9 to TRBJ1-1, with 10 nucleotides matching TRBD1. The germline gives CDR1 SEHNR, CDR2 FQNEAQ (reference sequence). The V segment lost 5 bases and the J segment 5 bases; nucleotides outside the gene matches: 8. CDR3 size: 15 residues. The CDR3 region has the DNA TGTGCCAGCAGCCGGACAGGGGGTAAGAGTACTGAAGCTTTCTTT. Protein: CASSRTGGKSTEAFF.

DNA of the CDR3: TGTGCCAGCAGCCGCCGGACTAGCGGAGGGGACTCCTACAATGAGCAGTTCTTC. The encoded protein is CASSRRTSGGDSYNEQFF. This chain links TRBV14 with TRBJ2-1; 10 nucleotides match TRBD2. The V and J ends lost 4 bases and 0 bases, in that order; junction bases with no gene match: 9. The germline CDR1 and CDR2 sequences are SGHDN and FVKESK. This CDR3 spans 18 amino acids. Drawing the rest from reference TRBV14 and TRBJ2-1, the complete variable domain is EAGVTQFPSHSVIEKGQTVTLRCDPISGHDNLYWYRRVMGKEIKFLLHFVKESKQDESGMPNNRFLAERTGGTYSTLKVQPAELEDSGVYFCASSRRTSGGDSYNEQFFGPGTRLTVL.

V gene TRBV11-3 combines with J gene TRBJ2-7; TRBD2 aligns across 13 bases. With V trimmed by 4 bases and J by 3 bases, 3 bases remained unmatched. Looked up from germline, CDR1 is SGHNT and CDR2 is YENEEA. This CDR3 spans 15 amino acids. The CDR3 nucleotides read TGTGCCAGCAGCTCGGGACTAGCGGGGTACTACGAGCAGTACTTC. Its translation: CASSSGLAGYYEQYF.

The chain couples TRBV6-1 to TRBJ2-2; 8 nucleotides align to TRBD1. Germline assignment: CDR1 MNHNS and CDR2 SASEGT. V lost 4 bases and J lost 9; bases outside the gene matches: 4. This CDR3 has 13 amino acids. Here the CDR3 reads CASSGRQGRELFF. DNA for the CDR3: TGTGCCAGCAGTGGACGACAGGGGAGGGAGCTGTTTTTT.

The J gene is TRBJ2-1, the V gene TRBV9, with D perhaps matching TRBD2 (6 bases). V lost 2 bases to trimming and J lost 8 bases, with 11 bases between them. Germline CDR1 SGDLS, CDR2 YYNGEE. This CDR3 is built from 13 residues. The CDR3, as DNA: TGTGCCAGCAGCGTCGGGACTGTTGATGAGCAGTTCTTC. Residues: CASSVGTVDEQFF.

The V call is TRBV7-2, the J call TRBJ1-5; 8 bases align to TRBD1. Per the germline V gene, CDR1 is SGHTA and CDR2 is FQGNSA. V was clipped by 5 bases and J by 2 bases; unmatched bases: 5. The CDR3 is made up of 15 amino acids. CDR3 nucleotides: TGTGCCAGCAGCCCGCAGGGGGCGGGCAATCAGCCCCAGCATTTT. Amino acids: CASSPQGAGNQPQHF.

The CDR3 DNA follows: TGTGCCACCACAGGGGACGCAGGAAACTATGGCTACACCTTC. It encodes CATTGDAGNYGYTF. The gene calls are TRBV6-1 and TRBJ1-2, with 7 bases matching TRBD1. Trimming took 10 bases from V and 2 from J; bases not matched to a gene: 10. The CDR3 has 14 residues. Germline lookup yields CDR1 MNHNS and CDR2 SASEGT.

The CDR3 region is CASRGQFHTDTQYF. CDR3 in DNA: TGTGCCAGCAGGGGCCAATTCCACACAGATACGCAGTATTTT. The chain carries TRBV2 and TRBJ2-3; no definite D call. CDR3 length equals 14 residues. Germline V lookup: CDR1 SNHLY, CDR2 FYNNEI. The V gene lost 6 bases and the J gene lost 2 bases, with 12 bases spanning the gap.